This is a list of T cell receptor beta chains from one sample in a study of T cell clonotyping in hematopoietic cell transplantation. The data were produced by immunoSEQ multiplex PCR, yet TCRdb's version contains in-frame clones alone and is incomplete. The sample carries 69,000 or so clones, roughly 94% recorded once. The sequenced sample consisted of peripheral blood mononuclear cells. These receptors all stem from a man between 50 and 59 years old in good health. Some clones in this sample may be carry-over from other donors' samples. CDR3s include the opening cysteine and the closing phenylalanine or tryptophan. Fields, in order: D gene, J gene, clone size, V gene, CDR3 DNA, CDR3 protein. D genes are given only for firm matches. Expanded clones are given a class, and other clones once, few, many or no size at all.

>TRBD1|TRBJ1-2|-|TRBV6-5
TGTGCCAGCACCAAGCATCCAGGGGGTCTAGAGGGCTACACCTTC
CASTKHPGGLEGYTF
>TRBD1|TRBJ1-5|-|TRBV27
TGTGCCAGCAGTGGGACCAAACAGGGGAAGAATCAGCCCCAGCATTTT
CASSGTKQGKNQPQHF
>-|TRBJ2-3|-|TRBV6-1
TGTGCCAGCACCTCACTCACTTCCACAGATACGCAGTATTTT
CASTSLTSTDTQYF
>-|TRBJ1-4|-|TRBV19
TGTGCCAGTAGTACTGGGCCGACCGGTGGGGAAAAACTGTTTTTT
CASSTGPTGGEKLFF
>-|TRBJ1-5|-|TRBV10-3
TGTGCCATCAGTGAGTCTCAGGGAAGAGGCAATCAGCCCCAGCATTTT
CAISESQGRGNQPQHF
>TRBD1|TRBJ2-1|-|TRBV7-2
TGTGCCAGAAGGAACAGGGGGCAGAATGAGCAGTTCTTC
CARRNRGQNEQFF
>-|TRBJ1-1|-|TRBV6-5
TGTGCCAGCAGTTACTTCGCGGGGCTGACTGAAGCTTTCTTT
CASSYFAGLTEAFF
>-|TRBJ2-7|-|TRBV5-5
TGTGCCAGCAGCCCGATGGGGACACCCTACGAGCAGTACTTC
CASSPMGTPYEQYF
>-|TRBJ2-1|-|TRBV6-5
TGTGCCAGCAGTTACACCTGGGTGGGGTCGCAGTTCTTC
CASSYTWVGSQFF
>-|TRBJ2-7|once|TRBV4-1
TGCGCCAGCAGTCAGGGTGTTCTTGGCTACGAGCAGTACTTC
CASSQGVLGYEQYF
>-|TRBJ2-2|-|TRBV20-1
TGCAGTGCTAGTAAGACCGGGGAGCTGTTTTTT
CSASKTGELFF
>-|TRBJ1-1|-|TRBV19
TGTGCCAGTAAGGATGGGGGCCGAGAAGCTTTCTTT
CASKDGGREAFF
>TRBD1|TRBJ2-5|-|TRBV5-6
TGTGCCAGCAGCCCTCCGACAGGGTTAGAGACCCAGTACTTC
CASSPPTGLETQYF
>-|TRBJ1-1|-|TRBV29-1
TGCAGCGTTGCCGTGAAGGGCACTGAAGCTTTCTTT
CSVAVKGTEAFF
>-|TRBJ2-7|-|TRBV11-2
TGTGCCAGCAGCTTAGATTGGGGAGGATATGAGCAGTACTTC
CASSLDWGGYEQYF
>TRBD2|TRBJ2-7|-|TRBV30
TGTGCCTGGAGTGGGTTAGCGGGAGGTTCCTACGAGCAGTACTTC
CAWSGLAGGSYEQYF
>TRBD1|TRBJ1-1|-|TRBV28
TGTGCCAGCAGTCCCGGGACAGGGGGTAAAGCTTTCTTT
CASSPGTGGKAFF
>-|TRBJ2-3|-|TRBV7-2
TGTGCCAGCAGCGGTCGGTCGGGAGATACGCAGTATTTT
CASSGRSGDTQYF
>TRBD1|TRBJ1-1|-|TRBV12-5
TGTGCTAGTGGTTTGGGACAGGGCGAAGCTTTCTTT
CASGLGQGEAFF
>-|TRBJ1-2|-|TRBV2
TGTGCCAGCAGTGAAGCATACTATGGCTACACCTTC
CASSEAYYGYTF
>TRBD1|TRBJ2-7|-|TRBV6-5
TGTGCCAGCAGTTCTCCGAGGACAGGTATTACCTACGAGCAGTACTTC
CASSSPRTGITYEQYF
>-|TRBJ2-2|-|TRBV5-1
TGCGCCAGCAAACTCCAAACCGGGGAGCTGTTTTTT
CASKLQTGELFF
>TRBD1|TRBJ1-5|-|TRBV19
TGTGCCAGTAGTAAAGGACAGGGGTATCAGCCCCAGCATTTT
CASSKGQGYQPQHF
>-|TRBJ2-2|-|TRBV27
TGTGCCAGCAGTCCAGGGGACACCGGGGAGCTGTTTTTT
CASSPGDTGELFF
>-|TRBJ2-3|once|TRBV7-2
TGTGCCAGCAGCTTAGTGGCCGGACGGTCCGCAGATACGCAGTATTTT
CASSLVAGRSADTQYF
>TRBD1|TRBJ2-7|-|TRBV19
TGTGCCAGTAGCTCCGGGACAGGTACCTACGAGCAGTACTTC
CASSSGTGTYEQYF
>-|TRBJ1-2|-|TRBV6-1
TGTGCCAGCGAAATCCTCCTCAACTATGGCTACACCTTC
CASEILLNYGYTF